This TCR beta chain originates from a study of blood T cell repertoires in COVID-19. Study summary: The origin of the acute and convalescent COVID-19 samples was the United States, Italy and Spain.

In the original analysis: From reference gene primer amplification, estimates of nucleated cell counts were derived. Using immunoSEQ multiplex PCR, the repertoire was profiled, and TCRdb retains in-frame clones only, with some absent. V and J calls and clone size are copied from that table; D and trimming were computed from the DNA. The sample holds 80,000 to 90,000 clones; roughly 78% are singletons and the top ten take roughly 1.2%. This clone came up a few times. In germline, CDR1 is SGHRS, CDR2 YFSETQ. With V trimmed by 0 bases and J by 2 bases, 7 bases remained unmatched. There are 17 residues in the CDR3.

The chain employs TRBV5-1 and TRBJ2-2, with 7 bases aligning to TRBD2. Sequences were obtained from peripheral blood. The origin of this receptor is a woman of 80 years or more with acute or convalescent COVID-19. The CDR3 protein is CASSLGGRAFNTGELFF. In DNA, the CDR3 is TGCGCCAGCAGCTTGGGAGGGAGGGCCTTTAACACCGGGGAGCTGTTTTTT.